This TCR beta chain was found in a study of T cells in Graves' hyperthyroidism and ophthalmopathy. CDR3 size: 15 residues. Germline loops: CDR1 SEHNR, CDR2 FQNEAQ (reference sequence). Trimming cost V 4 bases and J 3 bases; bases outside gene matches: 6. Ophthalmopathy cases scored 3 or more on the Clinical Activity Score and 4 or more on NOSPECS grade, with duration below 3 months. This clonotype has a count of ten or more. Regions amplified from RNA transcripts were the TCR beta CDR3 regions. The TCR CDR3 was amplified in a first-round RT-PCR using the HTBI primer set. TCRdb re-called the multiplex PCR reads through MiXCR, storing one row per CDR3 protein. The repertoire holds about 410,000 distinct CDR3 sequences, with about 15% as singletons.

This TCR was sampled from a man between 18 and 35 years old with Graves' ophthalmopathy. Sequencing was done on a sample of blood. This chain joins TRBV7-9 and TRBJ2-5; 9 nucleotides match TRBD1. CDR3 nucleotides: TGTGCCAGCAGCTCGGGACAGGGAACAAAAGAGACCCAGTACTTC. This encodes CASSSGQGTKETQYF.